The 19 T cell receptor beta chains below come from one sample, sequenced in a study of blood T cell repertoires in COVID-19. Here immunoSEQ multiplex PCR was the method, and the copy in TCRdb shows in-frame clones only, minus some. This table has under 85,000 clones, 70% to 90% appearing once. Sequenced material: peripheral blood. These receptors all come from a man in his forties or fifties with COVID-19, enrolled during active disease.

This chain links TRBV15 with TRBJ2-5; tentatively, D is TRBD2 (5 bases). This CDR3 has 15 amino acids. Per the germline V gene, CDR1 is LNHNV and CDR2 is YYDKDF (reference sequence). V was clipped by 1 base and J by 3 bases, with 12 bases between them. CDR3 sequence (DNA): TGTGCCACCAGCAGAGGTCGGGGATTGGAAGAGACCCAGTACTTC. Its translation is CATSRGRGLEETQYF.

V gene TRBV18 combines with J gene TRBJ1-2; TRBD1 agrees at 7 bases. Germline assignment: CDR1 KGHSH and CDR2 LQKENI. J was trimmed by 7 bases and V by 3 bases; bases with no gene match: 11. This CDR3 is 15 amino acids long. The CDR3 DNA reads TGTGCCAGCTCACCTCGACAGGGCTCCGAGGTTGGCTACACCTTC. Translated: CASSPRQGSEVGYTF.

The gene calls are TRBV27 and TRBJ2-1; 8 positions agree with TRBD2. The CDR3 runs 12 residues. The V gene end was trimmed by 6 bases and the J gene end by 9 bases; junction bases not matched to a gene: 4. The V gene's germline CDR1 is MNHEY and CDR2 SMNVEV (reference sequence). CDR3 region: CASSGGESEQFF. For the CDR3, the DNA is TGTGCCAGCAGCGGGGGGGAGAGTGAGCAGTTCTTC.

This chain connects TRBV28 to TRBJ2-2; a possible D gene is TRBD2 (6 bases). CDR1 is MDHEN, CDR2 SYDVKM, per germline. The CDR3 is 13 residues long. V was clipped by 11 bases and J by 1 base, with 11 bases between them. The CDR3 here is CAAGRENTGELFF. The CDR3 bases are TGTGCCGCGGGACGGGAGAACACCGGGGAGCTGTTTTTT. Filled out from reference TRBV28 and TRBJ2-2, the complete variable domain reads DVKVTQSSRYLVKRTGEKVFLECVQDMDHENMFWYRQDPGLGLRLIYFSYDVKMKEKGDIPEGYSVSREKKERFSLILESASTNQTSMYLCAAGRENTGELFFGEGSRLTVL.

The CDR3 DNA is TGTGCCAGCAGCCATTCTGGGGCTAGCGGGGCCCCCTACGAGCAGTACTTC. Translating it yields CASSHSGASGAPYEQYF. The chain recombines TRBV3-1 (or the pseudogene TRBV3-2) with TRBJ2-7, with TRBD2 matching over 9 bases. Germline CDR1 reads LGHDT; CDR2 reads YNNKEL (reference sequence). With 3 bases clipped from V and 2 bases from J, the junction kept 11 bases outside the gene matches. The CDR3 is 17 amino acids.

The genes are TRBV5-1 and TRBJ2-1; 14 bases are shared with TRBD2. With V trimmed by 3 bases and J by 0 bases, 8 bases remained unmatched. Germline CDR1 is SGHRS and CDR2 is YFSETQ. This CDR3 spans 19 amino acids. In DNA, the CDR3 is TGCGCCAGCAGCTCCCCGGGACTAGCGGGGGCGAGCTCCTACAATGAGCAGTTCTTC. It specifies CASSSPGLAGASSYNEQFF.

The chain links TRBV28 to TRBJ2-5; D unresolved. CDR1 and CDR2 from the germline V gene are MDHEN and SYDVKM. The CDR3 spans 13 residues. V gave up 8 bases and J gave up 1 base, with 11 bases separating them. CDR3 region: CASSYLFQETQYF. The CDR3 nucleotides read TGTGCCAGCTCTTATCTGTTCCAAGAGACCCAGTACTTC.

The gene calls are TRBV10-3 and TRBJ2-1; 8 bases map to TRBD2. Unmatched junction bases numbered 6, after V lost 3 bases and J lost 8 bases. Germline CDR1 is ENHRY and CDR2 is SYGVKD. The CDR3 length is 14 residues. In DNA, the CDR3 is TGTGCCATCAGTGATTCACCGGGGGGGTATGAGCAGTTCTTC. Its translation: CAISDSPGGYEQFF.

CDR3 sequence reads: CASSLGGDRGRLGSGNTIYF. The CDR3, as DNA: TGTGCCAGCAGCTTAGGCGGGGACAGGGGGCGCTTGGGGTCTGGAAACACCATATATTTT. V and J are TRBV7-7 and TRBJ1-3, with 12 bases aligning to TRBD1. After removal of 1 base from V and 1 base from J, the junction contained 11 bases not matched to a gene. CDR3 length equals 20 residues. Germline V lookup: CDR1 SSHAT, CDR2 FNYEAQ (reference sequence).

V and J are TRBV11-1 and TRBJ2-3; TRBD2 agrees at 13 bases. The CDR3 length is 16 residues. Germline V lookup: CDR1 SGHAT, CDR2 FQDESV (reference sequence). V lost 6 bases and J lost 1; bases outside the gene matches: 4. CDR3 coding DNA: TGTGCCAGCAGTCCCGGGACTAGCGGGGGCACAGATACGCAGTATTTT. This sequence encodes CASSPGTSGGTDTQYF.

CDR3 loop: CASKDRGSGNEKLFF. The CDR3, as DNA: TGTGCCAGCAAGGACAGGGGATCGGGTAATGAAAAACTGTTTTTT. J is TRBJ1-4 and V is TRBV7-9; 9 bases fit TRBD1. This CDR3 is built from 15 residues. Trimming cost V 7 bases and J 4 bases; bases outside gene matches: 7. Germline CDR1 reads SEHNR; CDR2 reads FQNEAQ (reference sequence).

The DNA of the CDR3 is TGTGCCATCAGTAGGGACAGGGGGTATAACAATGAGCAGTTCTTC. This translates into CAISRDRGYNNEQFF. The chain employs TRBV10-3 and TRBJ2-1; 11 positions match TRBD1. This CDR3 contains 15 residues. Germline CDR1 reads ENHRY; CDR2 reads SYGVKD. J gave up 5 bases and V 5 bases, and 5 bases lay outside the gene matches.

The chain recombines TRBV6-5 with TRBJ1-1; 7 bases line up with TRBD1. The length of the CDR3 is 13 residues. Germline V CDR1 and CDR2: MNHEY, SVGAGI. V lost 6 bases to trimming and J lost 0 bases; unmatched junction nucleotides: 1. CDR3 DNA sequence: TGTGCCAGCAGGGGACAGATGAACACTGAAGCTTTCTTT. Its protein is CASRGQMNTEAFF.

This chain links TRBV30 with TRBJ1-1; 9 bases align to TRBD1. Trimming took 0 bases from V and 3 from J; bases not matched to a gene: 5. The length of the CDR3 is 15 residues. Germline lookup yields CDR1 GTSNPN and CDR2 SVGIG (reference sequence). The CDR3 sequence is CAWSVFRTGDTEAFF. DNA for the CDR3: TGTGCCTGGAGTGTATTCCGGACAGGGGACACTGAAGCTTTCTTT.

This rearrangement joins TRBV6-2 or TRBV6-3 to TRBJ1-2; 10 bases agree with TRBD1. Germline CDR1 reads MNHEY; CDR2 reads SVGEGT. The junction had 5 bases not matched to a gene; V was cut back by 0 bases and J by 7 bases. CDR3 length: 15 residues. In nucleotides, the CDR3 is TGTGCCAGCAGTTACTCCAGACAGGGGGCGCGTGGCTACACCTTC. As protein: CASSYSRQGARGYTF.

The genes are TRBV4-1 and TRBJ2-3, with D perhaps TRBD1 (5 bases). The CDR3 runs 15 residues. Germline lookup yields CDR1 MGHRA and CDR2 YSYEKL. The V and J ends lost 1 base and 0 bases respectively, with 8 bases between them. The CDR3 here is CASSQGTLSTDTQYF. The CDR3 DNA reads as TGCGCCAGCAGCCAAGGGACACTTAGCACAGATACGCAGTATTTT.

J is TRBJ2-3 and V is TRBV30, with D possibly matching TRBD2 (6 bases). The CDR3 covers 14 residues. Trimming shortened V by 7 bases and J by 3 bases, and 17 bases separated the two germline ends. Germline assignment: CDR1 GTSNPN and CDR2 SVGIG (reference sequence). CDR3 sequence (DNA): TGTGCCTTTTTAGTGGCGGGGATGACAGATACGCAGTATTTT. It specifies CAFLVAGMTDTQYF.

The chain joins TRBV2 to TRBJ2-5; TRBD2 might be the D (6 bases). This CDR3 contains 15 residues. From germline, CDR1 is SNHLY and CDR2 FYNNEI. The V end was cut by 6 bases, the J end by 4 bases, with 18 bases between. CDR3 in amino acids: CASRTLAGTSETQYF. The CDR3 nucleotides are TGTGCCAGCAGGACCCTGGCAGGGACTTCAGAGACCCAGTACTTC. The variable domain in full, with the rest retrieved from reference TRBV2 and TRBJ2-5, is EPEVTQTPSHQVTQMGQEVILRCVPISNHLYFYWYRQILGQKVEFLVSFYNNEISEKSEIFDDQFSVERPDGSNFTLKIRSTKLEDSAMYFCASRTLAGTSETQYFGPGTRLLVL.

The V call is TRBV7-7, the J call TRBJ2-1, with 8 positions matching TRBD2. After removal of 5 bases from V and 3 bases from J, the junction contained 6 bases not matched to a gene. The germline V gene encodes CDR1 SSHAT and CDR2 FNYEAQ (reference sequence). This CDR3 is built from 15 residues. The CDR3 is CASSAASGLYNEQFF. CDR3 coding DNA: TGTGCCAGCAGCGCAGCTAGCGGGCTCTACAATGAGCAGTTCTTC.